The 25 T cell receptor beta chains below all came from one sample that was sequenced in a study of post-analysis software for immune sequencing data. Unique molecular identifiers were carried by the TCR beta cDNA libraries. TCRdb called the PCR reads again in MiXCR, with one record for every CDR3 protein. The sample gives approximately 690,000 distinct CDR3 sequences, 59% of which show up once; about 11% is in the top ten. General observations from the study: Several TRBV segments, TRBV5-6, TRBV5-1 and TRBV20-1 among them, were found more frequent in patients than controls.

These receptors are not linked to any known antigen. The specimen sequenced was blood. Source of these receptors: a girl aged 2 to 10 with multiple sclerosis.

This clonotype has a handful of counts. V gene TRBV7-9 combines with J gene TRBJ2-6, with D uncertain. V lost 8 bases and J lost 0, with 8 bases in between. The CDR3 covers 14 residues. CDR1 is SEHNR, CDR2 FQNEAQ, per germline (reference sequence). The CDR3 DNA reads as TGTGCCAGCTTGGCTCCCTCTGGGGCCAACGTCCTGACTTTC. Its protein product is CASLAPSGANVLTF.

This clonotype showed up just a few times. The rearrangement links TRBV7-2 to TRBJ2-4, with D perhaps matching TRBD2 (6 bases). Germline V gene sequence: CDR1 SGHTA, CDR2 FQGNSA. The CDR3 has 16 amino acids. V was cut by 4 bases and J by 3 bases, with 16 bases left in between. The CDR3 loop reads CASSSLGGKVKNIQYF. CDR3 bases: TGTGCCAGCAGCTCCCTCGGGGGAAAGGTCAAAAACATTCAGTACTTC.

This clonotype has just a few counts. V and J are TRBV12-3 or TRBV12-4 and TRBJ2-7; the D is unclear. The CDR3 consists of 14 residues. With 1 base removed from V and 3 bases from J, the gap between germline ends came to 10 bases. CDR3 coding DNA: TGTGCCAGCAGTTTAGGCGGATCCAACTACGAGCAGTACTTC. It specifies CASSLGGSNYEQYF.

The chain joins TRBV5-5 to TRBJ2-4; D remains ambiguous. The DNA end is more similar to TRBJ2-7, so the J call may be wrong. From germline, CDR1 is SGHKS and CDR2 YYEKEE (reference sequence). CDR3 length: 12 residues. The CDR3 sequence: CASSWGYNEQYF. CDR3 DNA sequence: TGTGCCAGCAGCTGGGGTTACAACGAGCAGTACTTC.

The V and J genes are TRBV18 and TRBJ2-4, with TRBD1 matching over 11 bases. The junction had 6 bases not matched to a gene; V was cut back by 6 bases and J by 2 bases. The CDR3 loop spans 16 amino acids. Germline assignment: CDR1 KGHSH and CDR2 LQKENI. As DNA, the CDR3 is TGTGCCAGCTCGCCGGGACAGGGGGTAACCAAAAACATTCAGTACTTC. Protein product: CASSPGQGVTKNIQYF.

For the CDR3, the DNA is TGTGCCACCGGGGGATTTCGAACAGAGCAAGAGACCCAGTACTTC. It encodes CATGGFRTEQETQYF. The V and J genes are TRBV24-1 and TRBJ2-5; the D gene could be TRBD1 or TRBD2 (5 bases each). CDR3 length: 15 residues. CDR1 and CDR2 (germline): KGHDR, SFDVKD. V lost 9 bases to trimming and J lost 2 bases, with 18 bases between them.

This clonotype showed up just a few times. The V call is TRBV4-1, the J call TRBJ2-5; D may be TRBD2 (5 bases). V was clipped by 1 base and J by 10 bases, with 10 bases between them. This CDR3 spans 12 amino acids. Germline lookup yields CDR1 MGHRA and CDR2 YSYEKL. CDR3 in DNA: TGCGCCAGCAGCCAAGTCTTAGGAGGCCAGTACTTC. Amino acid sequence: CASSQVLGGQYF.

The rearrangement joins TRBV29-1 to TRBJ2-1; D may be TRBD2 (5 bases). This CDR3 is built from 13 residues. Trimming removed 3 bases from V and 8 bases from J, with 14 bases in between. Germline V gene sequence: CDR1 SQVTM, CDR2 ANQGSEA. The CDR3 region is CSVDTSESYEQFF. The CDR3 DNA reads as TGCAGCGTTGACACTAGTGAGTCATATGAGCAGTTCTTC.

Only a few counts were recorded for this clonotype. V gene TRBV11-3 combines with J gene TRBJ2-1, with D possibly matching TRBD1 (5 bases). The CDR3 consists of 14 residues. V shed 3 bases and J shed 8 bases, with 14 bases lying between them. Germline V gives CDR1 SGHNT, CDR2 YENEEA. The CDR3 reads CASSLQGMRHEQFF. CDR3 DNA: TGTGCCAGCAGCTTGCAGGGTATGCGCCATGAGCAGTTCTTC.

The table lists this clonotype with a few counts. This sequence joins TRBV5-1 and TRBJ2-7; D ambiguous. Trimming cost V 1 base and J 2 bases, with 7 bases left between them. The CDR3 runs 13 residues. Per the germline V gene, CDR1 is SGHRS and CDR2 is YFSETQ. CDR3 coding DNA: TGCGCCAGCAGCTTGAGCCCTGCCTACGAGCAGTACTTC. Translation: CASSLSPAYEQYF.

The chain couples TRBV27 to TRBJ2-7; 9 bases line up with TRBD1. V was pared by 2 bases and J by 3 bases, with 11 bases of the junction left unmatched. Per the germline V gene, CDR1 is MNHEY and CDR2 is SMNVEV (reference sequence). This CDR3 is built from 17 residues. The CDR3 protein is CASSLIGAGTGLYEQYF. The DNA of the CDR3 is TGTGCCAGCAGTTTAATAGGGGCCGGGACAGGGCTCTACGAGCAGTACTTC.

The J gene is TRBJ1-1, the V gene TRBV27; unclear D gene. CDR1 and CDR2 (germline): MNHEY, SMNVEV (reference sequence). V was clipped by 6 bases and J by 0 bases, with 11 bases between them. The CDR3 length is 14 residues. The CDR3 here is CASRTPTMNTEAFF. The CDR3 nucleotides read TGTGCCAGCAGGACCCCCACCATGAACACTGAAGCTTTCTTT.

This clonotype has just a few counts. This chain uses TRBV6-2 or TRBV6-3 with TRBJ1-2, with TRBD1 as a possible D gene (5 bases). CDR3 length: 13 amino acids. V was cut by 6 bases and J by 4 bases, with 12 bases left in between. Germline V gene data show CDR1 as MNHEY and CDR2 as SVGEGT. The CDR3 sequence is CASSPGAAYGYTF. CDR3 in DNA: TGTGCCAGCAGCCCCGGGGCAGCCTATGGCTACACCTTC.

This clonotype was found once. This chain connects TRBV29-1 to TRBJ2-7, with TRBD2 matching over 7 bases. The DNA end lines up better with TRBJ2-5; the J call may be wrong. This CDR3 is built from 14 residues. Per the germline V gene, CDR1 is SQVTM and CDR2 is ANQGSEA. CDR3 sequence (DNA): TGCAGCGTTGAACCAGGGAGGGATCGAGAGACCCAGTACTTC. Protein product: CSVEPGRDRETQYF.

This clonotype occurred a few times. This chain uses TRBV5-1 with TRBJ2-1; maybe TRBD2 (5 bases). The CDR3 is 15 residues long. CDR1 is SGHRS, CDR2 YFSETQ, per germline. The V end was cut by 4 bases, the J end by 5 bases, with 16 bases between. The CDR3 loop is CASSTGPAAHNEQFF. Here the CDR3 DNA reads TGCGCCAGCAGCACTGGACCAGCGGCGCACAATGAGCAGTTCTTC.

This sequence joins TRBV29-1 and TRBJ2-7, with 9 positions matching TRBD2. The assigned J gene may be wrong: the sequence end matches TRBJ2-5 better. The CDR3 consists of 15 residues. Looked up from germline, CDR1 is SQVTM and CDR2 is ANQGSEA. CDR3 DNA: TGCAGCGTTGAGAAAGCGGGGGGACCGGAGGAGACCCAGTACTTC. Translation: CSVEKAGGPEETQYF.

V usage is TRBV5-1 and J usage is TRBJ1-1; perhaps TRBD1 as D (6 bases). This CDR3 comprises 16 residues. In germline, CDR1 is SGHRS, CDR2 YFSETQ. Trimming shortened V by 0 bases and J by 4 bases, and 16 bases separated the two germline ends. The CDR3 DNA reads as TGCGCCAGCAGCTTGGATGACAGGCCTGGGAGCACTGAAGCTTTCTTT. Translating gives CASSLDDRPGSTEAFF. Supplemented by reference TRBV5-1 and TRBJ1-1, the full variable domain reads KAGVTQTPRYLIKTRGQQVTLSCSPISGHRSVSWYQQTPGQGLQFLFEYFSETQRNKGNFPGRFSGRQFSNSRSEMNVSTLELGDSALYLCASSLDDRPGSTEAFFGQGTRLTVV.

The chain is built from TRBV5-1 and TRBJ2-1; 13 bases align to TRBD2. V was clipped by 1 base and J by 4 bases; unmatched bases: 5. In germline, CDR1 is SGHRS, CDR2 YFSETQ. The CDR3 has 17 residues. The CDR3 region has the DNA TGCGCCAGCAGCTTGACTAGCGGGAGGGATCCTTACAATGAGCAGTTCTTC. Translated, it gives CASSLTSGRDPYNEQFF.

This clonotype was seen a handful of times. This chain connects TRBV20-1 to TRBJ2-3; the match to TRBD2 covers 14 bases. CDR1 and CDR2 (germline): DFQATT, SNEGSKA (reference sequence). The V gene end was trimmed by 5 bases and the J gene end by 5 bases; junction bases not matched to a gene: 6. The CDR3 covers 15 residues. The CDR3 DNA is TGCAGTGCTGGGGGACTAGCGGGAGCAGGAGATACGCAGTATTTT. This gives the protein CSAGGLAGAGDTQYF.

The rearrangement joins TRBV20-1 to TRBJ2-3; TRBD2 matches 7 bases. The CDR3 runs to 16 residues. Trimming took 3 bases from V and 4 from J; bases not matched to a gene: 13. CDR1 and CDR2 (germline): DFQATT, SNEGSKA (reference sequence). The DNA of the CDR3 is TGCAGTGCTAGGACCGTGGAGCGGGGATCTGCAGATACGCAGTATTTT. Residues: CSARTVERGSADTQYF.

The genes are TRBV3-1 and TRBJ2-7; tentative D call: TRBD2 (6 bases). The end of the DNA is better explained by TRBJ2-4, so the J call may be wrong. Germline CDR1 reads LGHDT; CDR2 reads YNNKEL (reference sequence). CDR3 length equals 14 residues. DNA for the CDR3: TGTGCCAGCAGCCTAAGGGGCGGGAAGAGCATTCAGTACTTC. Protein sequence: CASSLRGGKSIQYF.

The chain uses TRBV9 and TRBJ1-1, with TRBD1 matching 10 bases. The V and J ends lost 3 bases and 4 bases, in that order; junction bases with no gene match: 9. This CDR3 comprises 16 residues. Looked up from germline, CDR1 is SGDLS and CDR2 is YYNGEE. The CDR3 DNA is TGTGCCAGCAGCGGACCCGGGGGACAGGGGATCACTGAAGCTTTCTTT. Encoded protein: CASSGPGGQGITEAFF.

This clonotype was recorded a few times. The chain uses TRBV7-9 and TRBJ1-2, with unresolved D. Looked up from germline, CDR1 is SEHNR and CDR2 is FQNEAQ (reference sequence). The CDR3 length is 11 residues. Trimming took 3 bases from V and 8 from J, leaving 7 bases between them. The CDR3, as DNA: TGTGCCAGCAGCTTGGTCGGAGGCTACACCTTC. Translated: CASSLVGGYTF.

This clonotype was counted between two and nine times. The chain links TRBV27 to TRBJ2-7; 10 positions match TRBD2. This CDR3 region has 16 residues. The V gene's germline CDR1 is MNHEY and CDR2 SMNVEV (reference sequence). The V and J ends lost 0 bases and 0 bases, in that order; junction bases with no gene match: 2. For the CDR3, the DNA is TGTGCCAGCAGTTTATCCGGGACTAGCGTCTCCTACGAGCAGTACTTC. It translates to CASSLSGTSVSYEQYF.

The sample holds a few counts of this clonotype. This chain connects TRBV5-8 to TRBJ2-3; D is unresolved. Germline loops: CDR1 SGHTS, CDR2 YDEGEE. Trimming shortened V by 6 bases and J by 4 bases, and 15 bases separated the two germline ends. CDR3 length equals 14 residues. Here the CDR3 reads CASTPKNYADTQYF. CDR3 nucleotide sequence: TGTGCCAGCACCCCTAAAAATTACGCAGATACGCAGTATTTT.